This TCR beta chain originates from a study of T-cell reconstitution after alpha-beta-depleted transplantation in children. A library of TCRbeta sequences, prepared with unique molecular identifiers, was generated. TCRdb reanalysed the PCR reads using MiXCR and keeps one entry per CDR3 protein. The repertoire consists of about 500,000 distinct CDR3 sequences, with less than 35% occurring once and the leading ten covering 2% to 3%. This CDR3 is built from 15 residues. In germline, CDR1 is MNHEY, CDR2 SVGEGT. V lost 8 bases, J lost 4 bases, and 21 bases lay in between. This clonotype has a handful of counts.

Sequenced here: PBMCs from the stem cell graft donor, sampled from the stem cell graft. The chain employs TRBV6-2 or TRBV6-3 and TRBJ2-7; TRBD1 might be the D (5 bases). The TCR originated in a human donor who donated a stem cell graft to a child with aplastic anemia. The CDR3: CASQGGVAVVYEQYF. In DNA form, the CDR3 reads TGTGCCAGCCAGGGTGGAGTCGCGGTGGTGTACGAGCAGTACTTC.